The clone carrying this T cell receptor beta chain has a count of ten or more. The antigen remains undetermined. This record belongs to a study of CD8 T cells in ankylosing spondylitis. TCRdb fed the 5' RACE reads into MiXCR, producing one record per CDR3 protein. Here the sample spans over 100,000 distinct CDR3 sequences, 6% to 8.5% being singletons. Findings of the study overall: With a CD8+ phenotype, disease-linked clones were relatively rare in peripheral blood. It was reported that disease-linked clones were significantly enriched in matched ankylosing spondylitis synovial fluid.

From germline, CDR1 is LGHNA and CDR2 YSLEER. Trimming cost V 0 bases and J 0 bases, with 9 bases left between them. This CDR3 spans 15 amino acids. The TCR was taken from a male donor with ankylosing spondylitis or in good health (not recorded which). The chain is built from TRBV4-3 and TRBJ2-7; D is undetermined. Sequencing was carried out using blood, either unsorted or a sorted T cell fraction (not recorded which). CDR3 loop: CASSQDENSSYEQYF. For the CDR3, the DNA is TGCGCCAGCAGCCAAGATGAGAATTCCTCCTACGAGCAGTACTTC.